The clone carrying this T cell receptor beta chain was seen once. Its target is not known. CD4+CD127+ cells were sorted as the conventional CD4 T cells. The data originate from a study of B cell selection in AIRE deficiency. Study-wide points: In TCRBV usage, CDR3 length and diversity, patient Tconv and Treg cells matched healthy donors.

Authors' processing steps: Roughly 110,000 patient and around 1.3x10^5 healthy donor in-frame TCRbeta sequences came from conventional T cells. TCRdb's copy holds only in-frame clones and misses some; the assay was immunoSEQ multiplex PCR. V and J calls and clone size are copied from that table; D and trimming were computed from the DNA. The sample records 20,000 to 30,000 clones, around 97% being singletons. Sequenced sample: conventional CD4+ T cells sorted from PBMCs. This clonotype was obtained from a human donor with AIRE deficiency.

The CDR3 loop reads CSVEGDLRQETQYF. DNA of the CDR3: TGCAGCGTTGAAGGAGACTTACGACAAGAGACCCAGTACTTC. The chain employs TRBV29-1 and TRBJ2-5; D not resolved. The CDR3 loop spans 14 amino acids. Trimming removed 1 base from V and 2 bases from J, with 11 bases in between. The germline gives CDR1 SQVTM, CDR2 ANQGSEA.